Each of the 29 T cell receptor beta chains below was sequenced from the same sample in a study of blood T cell repertoires in COVID-19. Profiled with immunoSEQ multiplex PCR; TCRdb holds only in-frame clones, not every one. This table has approximately 220,000 clones, roughly 80% appearing once. Sequenced input: peripheral blood. The receptors here all came from a woman in her 30s who had recovered from COVID-19.

This clone was seen a single time. The rearrangement links TRBV12-5 to TRBJ2-2; 13 nucleotides match TRBD2. The CDR3 loop spans 16 amino acids. Germline CDR1 reads LGHNT; CDR2 reads FRNRAP. The V gene end was trimmed by 3 bases and the J gene end by 7 bases; junction bases not matched to a gene: 5. DNA for the CDR3: TGTGCTAGTGGTTTAGGACTAGCGGGAGTTGTCGGGGAGCTGTTTTTT. Translated: CASGLGLAGVVGELFF.

To note about this clone: The CDR3 does not close with the conserved phenylalanine or tryptophan, likely indicating a read error. The DNA is omitted, as the CDR3 cannot be located on it reliably, and the CDR3 follows TCRdb's listing. This chain uses TRBV11-3 with TRBJ1-1; whether TRBD1, the table's D call, matches the DNA was not checked. The germline V gene has CDR1 SGHNT and CDR2 YENEEA. The CDR3 totals 13 residues, both ends included. CDR3 in amino acids: CASQGVRPGVHKG.

The chain couples TRBV27 to TRBJ2-3, with D possibly matching TRBD1 (5 bases). Between the trimmed V and J ends, which lost 0 bases and 4 bases, there was a span of 8 bases. Germline values: CDR1 MNHEY, CDR2 SMNVEV (reference sequence). This CDR3 spans 14 amino acids. The CDR3 DNA is TGTGCCAGCAGTTTATCGGGGCCGGCAGATACGCAGTATTTT. Translation gives CASSLSGPADTQYF.

The chain employs TRBV10-1 and TRBJ2-1; possible D gene TRBD2, 6 bases. Per germline, CDR1 WNHNN and CDR2 SYGVQD (reference sequence). V gave up 8 bases and J gave up 10 bases, with 18 bases separating them. The CDR3 consists of 13 residues. The CDR3 DNA reads as TGCGCCAGCCAGGACGGGGGAAGAGAGGAGCAGTTCTTC. This translates into CASQDGGREEQFF.

The genes are TRBV19 and TRBJ2-7; 7 bases are shared with TRBD1. The CDR3 contains 14 residues. With V trimmed by 4 bases and J by 6 bases, 9 bases remained unmatched. Germline CDR1 reads LNHDA; CDR2 reads SQIVND (reference sequence). CDR3 DNA: TGTGCCAGTAGTACCCTGACAGGGTCTAGCGAGCAGTACTTC. As protein: CASSTLTGSSEQYF.

The chain carries TRBV13 and TRBJ1-4; tentatively, D is TRBD1 (5 bases). This CDR3 is built from 16 residues. In germline, CDR1 is PRHDT, CDR2 FYEKMQ (reference sequence). V lost 5 bases and J lost 1, with 14 bases in between. The CDR3 region has the DNA TGTGCCAGCAGCCCCCGGTGGCAGGGAACTAATGAAAAACTGTTTTTT. Translated: CASSPRWQGTNEKLFF.

This clone was recorded only once. The chain joins TRBV11-1 to TRBJ2-1, with TRBD2 matching 11 bases. Trimming at V came to 1 base and at J to 4 bases, leaving 0 bases not matched to a gene. Germline V gene data show CDR1 as SGHAT and CDR2 as FQDESV (reference sequence). The CDR3 length is 15 residues. The CDR3 DNA reads TGTGCCAGCAGCTTAGGACTAGCGGGGTACAATGAGCAGTTCTTC. It yields the protein CASSLGLAGYNEQFF.

In its sample, this clone was seen a few times. The J gene is TRBJ1-2, the V gene TRBV9; 8 nucleotides agree with TRBD1. Germline V gene data show CDR1 as SGDLS and CDR2 as YYNGEE. Germline trimming cut 4 bases from V and 0 bases from J; bases unmatched to any gene: 11. The length of the CDR3 is 17 residues. The CDR3 here is CASSPRTGWGANYGYTF. The CDR3 nucleotides are TGTGCCAGCAGCCCCCGGACAGGGTGGGGAGCTAACTATGGCTACACCTTC. The full variable domain, rest sourced from reference TRBV9 and TRBJ1-2, is DSGVTQTPKHLITATGQRVTLRCSPRSGDLSVYWYQQSLDQGLQFLIQYYNGEERAKGNILERFSAQQFPDLHSELNLSSLELGDSALYFCASSPRTGWGANYGYTFGSGTRLTVV.

The genes are TRBV4-1 and TRBJ2-7; D is ambiguous. Germline lookup yields CDR1 MGHRA and CDR2 YSYEKL. V dropped 0 bases and J dropped 6 bases, with 6 bases sitting between them. The CDR3 length is 12 residues. The CDR3 DNA sequence: TGCGCCAGCAGCCAAGATCCCCGCGAGCAGTACTTC. Encoded protein: CASSQDPREQYF.

The V call is TRBV4-1, the J call TRBJ1-6; D is unresolved. Germline V gene data show CDR1 as MGHRA and CDR2 as YSYEKL. The CDR3 runs to 13 residues. The V end was cut by 0 bases, the J end by 8 bases, with 5 bases between. The CDR3 loop reads CASSQDLDSPLHF. CDR3 DNA: TGCGCCAGCAGCCAAGATCTAGATTCACCCCTCCACTTT.

The rearrangement uses TRBV4-1 and TRBJ2-7; D is unresolved. V was pared by 1 base and J by 3 bases, with 13 bases between. Germline V lookup: CDR1 MGHRA, CDR2 YSYEKL. The CDR3 loop spans 15 amino acids. The CDR3 DNA reads TGCGCCAGCAGCCAAGGAAACCCAGGTAACTACGAGCAGTACTTC. Its translation: CASSQGNPGNYEQYF.

The chain has TRBV7-9 and TRBJ1-3; D is perhaps TRBD1 (6 bases). This CDR3 is 17 amino acids long. The V end was cut by 5 bases, the J end by 0 bases, with 17 bases between. Per the germline V gene, CDR1 is SEHNR and CDR2 is FQNEAQ (reference sequence). CDR3 loop: CASSPLNRASSGNTIYF. The CDR3 DNA is TGTGCCAGCAGCCCGCTTAACAGGGCCAGCTCTGGAAACACCATATATTTT.

The chain employs TRBV3-1 (or the pseudogene TRBV3-2) and TRBJ1-2; TRBD1 aligns across 7 bases. The CDR3 totals 14 residues. Germline CDR1 LGHDT, CDR2 YNNKEL (reference sequence). After removal of 1 base from V and 4 bases from J, the junction contained 3 bases not matched to a gene. CDR3 sequence: CASSQGTGGYGYTF. The CDR3 nucleotides are TGTGCCAGCAGCCAAGGGACAGGAGGCTATGGCTACACCTTC.

The count of this clone is one. This chain joins TRBV19 and TRBJ1-2, with a possible D match to TRBD1 (6 bases). This CDR3 has 14 amino acids. Deletions cut 7 bases from V and 2 bases from J, with 14 bases between. CDR1 LNHDA and CDR2 SQIVND come from the germline V gene (reference sequence). CDR3 coding DNA: TGTGCCAGTAAGAGAGTGGGGGCGAACTATGGCTACACCTTC. It codes for CASKRVGANYGYTF.

The rearrangement joins TRBV27 to TRBJ2-7; possible D gene TRBD2, 5 bases. Trimming took 4 bases from V and 6 from J, leaving 16 bases between them. Germline loops: CDR1 MNHEY, CDR2 SMNVEV (reference sequence). The CDR3 spans 14 residues. CDR3 loop: CASSWSGGGFEQYF. CDR3 DNA sequence: TGTGCCAGCAGTTGGAGCGGAGGAGGATTCGAGCAGTACTTC.

The CDR3 DNA reads TGTGCCTGGAGTGTACACAGATACAATGAGCAGTTCTTC. It codes for CAWSVHRYNEQFF. The chain is built from TRBV30 and TRBJ2-1; D is uncertain. This CDR3 spans 13 amino acids. V gave up 0 bases and J gave up 4 bases, with 7 bases separating them. Per germline, CDR1 GTSNPN and CDR2 SVGIG (reference sequence).

The rearrangement links TRBV27 to TRBJ2-1; possible D gene TRBD1, 6 bases. V lost 1 base to trimming and J lost 2 bases, with 12 bases between them. Germline V CDR1 and CDR2: MNHEY, SMNVEV (reference sequence). This CDR3 is 16 amino acids long. The CDR3 DNA is TGTGCCAGCAGTTTATACCGGGACAAACCCTACAATGAGCAGTTCTTC. Protein product: CASSLYRDKPYNEQFF.

This clone showed up just once. The rearrangement links TRBV30 to TRBJ2-3; 10 positions match TRBD1. V lost 2 bases and J lost 0; bases outside the gene matches: 5. The V gene's germline CDR1 is GTSNPN and CDR2 SVGIG (reference sequence). CDR3 length: 16 amino acids. CDR3 sequence: CAWSPGTGASTDTQYF. In nucleotides, the CDR3 is TGTGCCTGGAGTCCGGGGACAGGGGCTAGCACAGATACGCAGTATTTT.

This chain links TRBV19 with TRBJ2-1, with 9 positions matching TRBD2. CDR1 and CDR2 (germline): LNHDA, SQIVND (reference sequence). This CDR3 region has 14 residues. V trimming: 4 bases; J trimming: 9 bases; junction bases outside the gene matches: 7. The CDR3 spells CASSRTSVAGEQFF. CDR3 nucleotide sequence: TGTGCCAGTAGTAGGACTAGCGTCGCTGGTGAGCAGTTCTTC.

This clone was counted once. This sequence joins TRBV15 and TRBJ1-2; D perhaps matches TRBD1 (5 bases). This CDR3 has 15 residues. The V and J ends lost 1 base and 4 bases respectively, with 13 bases between them. In germline, CDR1 is LNHNV, CDR2 YYDKDF (reference sequence). As DNA, the CDR3 is TGTGCCACCAGCAGAGTGGCCAGGGTCACCTATGGCTACACCTTC. Its translation: CATSRVARVTYGYTF.

The chain combines TRBV3-1 (or the pseudogene TRBV3-2) with TRBJ1-1; a possible D gene is TRBD1 (6 bases). Trimming stripped 1 base from V and 7 bases from J, with 19 bases between. Germline CDR1 reads LGHDT; CDR2 reads YNNKEL (reference sequence). The CDR3 runs 16 residues. The CDR3 loop reads CASSQGDTGSFGEAFF. The DNA of the CDR3 is TGTGCCAGCAGCCAAGGTGATACAGGGTCTTTTGGTGAAGCTTTCTTT.

The CDR3 coding sequence is TGTGCCAGTAGTATCCCGGGGTGGCAGTACTTC. Translating it yields CASSIPGWQYF. The chain employs TRBV19 and TRBJ2-7; a weak D match, TRBD2 (5 bases). From germline, CDR1 is LNHDA and CDR2 SQIVND (reference sequence). This CDR3 is 11 amino acids long. Trimming left V 3 bases short and J 9 bases short, with 9 bases between.

The rearrangement uses TRBV7-3 and TRBJ1-2, with 9 nucleotides matching TRBD1. The CDR3 totals 14 residues. V shed 4 bases, J shed 6 bases, and the junction held 6 bases outside the gene matches. Germline V lookup: CDR1 SGHTA, CDR2 FQGTGA. The DNA of the CDR3 is TGTGCCAGCAGCTCGTGGGACAGGGAGGATGGCTACACCTTC. It is translated as CASSSWDREDGYTF.

The V and J genes are TRBV5-4 and TRBJ2-1; 7 bases fit TRBD2. The CDR3 extends over 13 amino acids. V was clipped by 7 bases and J by 4 bases; unmatched bases: 5. Germline V gene data show CDR1 as SGHNT and CDR2 as YYREEE (reference sequence). CDR3 region: CASAASGYNEQFF. The CDR3 bases are TGTGCCAGCGCAGCTAGCGGATACAATGAGCAGTTCTTC.

On this clone: The same CDR3 is also encoded by other DNA sequences in this sample. The chain recombines TRBV19 with TRBJ1-5; 9 nucleotides match TRBD1. This CDR3 has 15 amino acids. V trimming: 4 bases; J trimming: 3 bases; junction bases outside the gene matches: 4. Germline V gives CDR1 LNHDA, CDR2 SQIVND (reference sequence). In DNA form, the CDR3 reads TGTGCCAGTAGTAAAGGACAGGGGTTCAATCAGCCCCAGCATTTT. It encodes CASSKGQGFNQPQHF.

This clone came up a few times. The chain uses TRBV9 and TRBJ2-3, with 7 bases that match TRBD2. CDR3 length: 15 amino acids. J was trimmed by 2 bases and V by 0 bases; bases with no gene match: 3. Germline V gives CDR1 SGDLS, CDR2 YYNGEE. Here the CDR3 reads CASSVGAGDTDTQYF. CDR3 nucleotides: TGTGCCAGCAGCGTAGGGGCGGGAGACACAGATACGCAGTATTTT. The full variable domain, its missing parts supplied by reference TRBV9 and TRBJ2-3, is DSGVTQTPKHLITATGQRVTLRCSPRSGDLSVYWYQQSLDQGLQFLIQYYNGEERAKGNILERFSAQQFPDLHSELNLSSLELGDSALYFCASSVGAGDTDTQYFGPGTRLTVL.

The gene calls are TRBV5-1 and TRBJ2-5, with unresolved D. The CDR3 is 13 amino acids. Germline V gives CDR1 SGHRS, CDR2 YFSETQ. The V end lost 5 bases, the J end lost 2 bases, and 10 bases lay between the germline ends. The DNA for the CDR3 is TGCGCCAGCAGGGATGGCGGACAAGAGACCCAGTACTTC. Translating gives CASRDGGQETQYF.

The chain links TRBV5-1 to TRBJ2-3; D remains ambiguous. V shed 0 bases and J shed 0 bases, with 8 bases lying between them. This CDR3 is built from 15 residues. Germline lookup yields CDR1 SGHRS and CDR2 YFSETQ. The CDR3 coding sequence is TGCGCCAGCAGCTTGGATACAGCTAGCACAGATACGCAGTATTTT. As protein: CASSLDTASTDTQYF.

This clone was counted once. V is TRBV3-1 (or the pseudogene TRBV3-2) and J is TRBJ1-2, with unresolved D. Germline V gives CDR1 LGHDT, CDR2 YNNKEL (reference sequence). The CDR3 extends over 13 amino acids. V was trimmed by 2 bases and J by 4 bases, leaving 8 bases between them. The CDR3 spells CASSQNGLYGYTF. The DNA for the CDR3 is TGTGCCAGCAGCCAAAATGGGCTCTATGGCTACACCTTC.